A single sample gave rise to the 20 T cell receptor beta chains below, sequenced in a study of cytomegalovirus exposure and HLA in healthy donors (dated by TCRdb to the late 2010s). The library was made by the immunoSEQ multiplex PCR assay. The multiplex PCR relied on a mix of 60 forward primers for TCR Vbeta segments and 13 reverse primers for TCR Jbeta segments. In TCRdb, the immuneACCESS table is reduced to in-frame sequences with V and J assigned. These tables do not hold every clone; where another copy was compared, an unresolved V gene accounts for under half, and the others remain unexplained. The sample table contains 140,000 to 150,000 clones; only one count was recorded for just under 75% of them. 1.5% to 2% of the sample lies in the top ten. The source material was PBMCs. The receptors were sampled from a woman younger than 30 in good health and CMV-seronegative.

The V gene is TRBV5-4, the J gene TRBJ2-1; possible D gene TRBD1, 6 bases. Germline CDR1 is SGHNT and CDR2 is YYREEE (reference sequence). The V gene lost 1 base and the J gene lost 7 bases, with 18 bases spanning the gap. This CDR3 spans 16 amino acids. DNA for the CDR3: TGTGCCAGCAGCTTGAGACAGGTCTCTACGTGGAATGAGCAGTTCTTC. Translation gives CASSLRQVSTWNEQFF.

The CDR3 DNA sequence: TGTGCCAGCAGTTCTGGGGCAGGGGGCGCCCGGAACACTGAAGCTTTCTTT. Encoded protein: CASSSGAGGARNTEAFF. The genes are TRBV27 and TRBJ1-1; TRBD1 aligns across 8 bases. Germline trimming cut 4 bases from V and 1 base from J; bases unmatched to any gene: 11. Germline CDR1 is MNHEY and CDR2 is SMNVEV (reference sequence). The CDR3 totals 17 residues.

V is TRBV7-2 and J is TRBJ1-1; the D is unclear. The germline gives CDR1 SGHTA, CDR2 FQGNSA. The CDR3 covers 13 residues. V gave up 6 bases and J gave up 8 bases, with 16 bases separating them. CDR3 amino acids: CASSPFGVGEAFF. In nucleotides, the CDR3 is TGTGCCAGCAGTCCCTTCGGGGTGGGGGAAGCTTTCTTT.

The J gene is TRBJ1-2, the V gene TRBV19; unclear D gene. Between the trimmed V and J ends, which lost 5 bases and 4 bases, there was a span of 11 bases. Germline V gene data show CDR1 as LNHDA and CDR2 as SQIVND (reference sequence). This CDR3 comprises 13 residues. DNA of the CDR3: TGTGCCAGTAGTTTTCGGGAAGGCTATGGCTACACCTTC. Its translation is CASSFREGYGYTF.

This chain connects TRBV20-1 to TRBJ1-1; TRBD1 is a possible D gene (5 bases). Trimming pared 5 bases from V and 4 bases from J, leaving 8 bases between. Looked up from germline, CDR1 is DFQATT and CDR2 is SNEGSKA (reference sequence). This CDR3 is 11 amino acids long. Here the CDR3 reads CSALGGTEAFF. The CDR3 DNA sequence: TGCAGTGCTCTGGGGGGCACTGAAGCTTTCTTT.

This chain connects TRBV7-2 to TRBJ2-1; 7 nucleotides agree with TRBD1. Germline V gives CDR1 SGHTA, CDR2 FQGNSA. The trim removed 5 bases at V and 8 bases at J, leaving 6 bases unmatched. There are 13 residues in the CDR3. This CDR3 is CASSVLGQDEQFF. CDR3 nucleotide sequence: TGTGCCAGCAGCGTCCTCGGACAGGATGAGCAGTTCTTC.

This chain uses TRBV6-6 with TRBJ1-5, with 8 bases that match TRBD1. This CDR3 contains 15 residues. Germline V gene sequence: CDR1 MNHNY, CDR2 SVGAGI (reference sequence). V lost 6 bases to trimming and J lost 1 base; unmatched junction nucleotides: 5. CDR3 DNA: TGTGCCAGCAGCCAGGGGGCTCGGAGCAATCAGCCCCAGCATTTT. Its protein product is CASSQGARSNQPQHF.

V and J are TRBV27 and TRBJ2-1, with D possibly TRBD2 on 5 matching bases. Between the trimmed V and J ends, which lost 2 bases and 3 bases, there was a span of 17 bases. Germline V gene data show CDR1 as MNHEY and CDR2 as SMNVEV (reference sequence). This CDR3 comprises 17 residues. The DNA for the CDR3 is TGTGCCAGCAGTTTAGGTCGGCCTAGCAGCAACTACAATGAGCAGTTCTTC. Protein sequence: CASSLGRPSSNYNEQFF.

The chain employs TRBV29-1 and TRBJ2-7; D may be TRBD2 (5 bases). The germline gives CDR1 SQVTM, CDR2 ANQGSEA. The germline V and J ends were trimmed by 4 bases and 7 bases, with 14 bases remaining between them. There are 12 residues in the CDR3. This chain's CDR3 is CSVGGNTGEQYV. The CDR3 DNA sequence: TGCAGCGTTGGAGGGAACACGGGGGAGCAGTACGTC.

The chain is built from TRBV19 and TRBJ2-1; D possibly corresponds to TRBD2 (6 bases). The CDR3 has 12 amino acids. Germline CDR1 reads LNHDA; CDR2 reads SQIVND (reference sequence). Trimming took 3 bases from V and 7 from J, leaving 7 bases between them. The CDR3 region is CASSIRGNEQFF. For the CDR3, the DNA is TGTGCCAGTAGTATTCGGGGGAATGAGCAGTTCTTC.

The rearrangement links TRBV4-1 to TRBJ2-6; possible D gene TRBD1, 5 bases. The germline V gene encodes CDR1 MGHRA and CDR2 YSYEKL. This CDR3 contains 16 residues. Trimming took off 3 bases at V and 0 bases at J, with 9 bases between the two ends. The CDR3 loop is CASSQSGSSGANVLTF. Written as DNA, the CDR3 is TGCGCCAGCAGCCAGTCAGGGTCCTCTGGGGCCAACGTCCTGACTTTC.

There are a few counts of this clone. The V and J genes are TRBV5-5 and TRBJ2-1, with TRBD2 matching 8 bases. In germline, CDR1 is SGHKS, CDR2 YYEKEE (reference sequence). This CDR3 comprises 15 residues. V was pared by 0 bases and J by 2 bases, with 1 base of the junction left unmatched. CDR3 DNA: TGTGCCAGCAGCTTGGCCGGGGGGGCCTACAATGAGCAGTTCTTC. Translation gives CASSLAGGAYNEQFF. Together with reference TRBV5-5 and TRBJ2-1, the CDR3 gives the full variable domain: DAGVTQSPTHLIKTRGQQVTLRCSPISGHKSVSWYQQVLGQGPQFIFQYYEKEERGRGNFPDRFSARQFPNYSSELNVNALLLGDSALYLCASSLAGGAYNEQFFGPGTRLTVL.

A word on this clone: The junction departs from the called germline gene at one end, perhaps through a read error. The V call is TRBV6-4, the J call TRBJ2-3; TRBD2 aligns across 7 bases. This CDR3 spans 13 amino acids. CDR1 is MRHNA, CDR2 SNTAGT, per germline. The CDR3 spells CVSSERDTDTQYF. The CDR3 nucleotides are TGTGTCAGCAGTGAGCGGGACACAGATACGCAGTATTTT.

V usage is TRBV7-3 and J usage is TRBJ2-3; 10 nucleotides line up with TRBD2. The V gene end was trimmed by 5 bases and the J gene end by 1 base; junction bases not matched to a gene: 18. Germline values: CDR1 SGHTA, CDR2 FQGTGA. The CDR3 contains 20 residues. In DNA, the CDR3 is TGTGCCAGCAGCCAGGGGGGCTGGTGGAGCGGGGGGGCCGGCACAGATACGCAGTATTTT. Translating it yields CASSQGGWWSGGAGTDTQYF.

The chain combines TRBV5-5 with TRBJ2-7, with D perhaps matching TRBD1 or TRBD2 (5 bases each). The CDR3 runs to 14 residues. Germline values: CDR1 SGHKS, CDR2 YYEKEE (reference sequence). With 4 bases removed from V and 3 bases from J, the gap between germline ends came to 14 bases. The DNA of the CDR3 is TGTGCCAGCAGCCTCAGGGTGGGGGACTACGAGCAGTACGTC. Translating gives CASSLRVGDYEQYV.

This clone was recorded once. The rearrangement uses TRBV2 and TRBJ2-5, with a tentative D call TRBD1 (6 bases). V lost 6 bases and J lost 11, with 19 bases in between. CDR1 is SNHLY, CDR2 FYNNEI, per germline. The CDR3 contains 13 residues. The CDR3 loop is CASRSDRRGEQYF. The CDR3 coding sequence is TGTGCCAGCAGATCCGACAGGAGAGGGGAGCAGTACTTC.

The chain couples TRBV6-4 to TRBJ1-2; TRBD1 might be the D (5 bases). Trimming removed 3 bases at V and 3 bases at J, with 11 bases between. Germline V gives CDR1 MRHNA, CDR2 SNTAGT. The CDR3 contains 14 residues. CDR3 loop: CASSEVWGDYGYTF. CDR3 nucleotides: TGTGCCAGCAGTGAAGTTTGGGGGGACTATGGCTACACCTTC.

The CDR3 nucleotides are TGCGCCAGCAGCGCCGGCATGGGACAGGGGAACTATGGCTACACCTTC. Its translation: CASSAGMGQGNYGYTF. The rearrangement links TRBV5-1 to TRBJ1-2; TRBD1 matches 10 bases. Germline CDR1 is SGHRS and CDR2 is YFSETQ. V lost 4 bases and J lost 2; bases outside the gene matches: 8. The CDR3 is 16 residues long.

The J gene is TRBJ1-2, the V gene TRBV7-9; 7 bases match TRBD1. The germline gives CDR1 SEHNR, CDR2 FQNEAQ (reference sequence). The J segment lost 6 bases and the V segment lost 2 bases, leaving 6 bases of the junction unmatched. The CDR3 spans 14 residues. For the CDR3, the DNA is TGTGCCAGCAGCTTACCAGGACAGGCCAATGGCTACACCTTC. Amino acid sequence: CASSLPGQANGYTF.

This clone showed up just a few times. The genes are TRBV9 and TRBJ1-6; D ambiguous. CDR1 and CDR2 from the germline V gene are SGDLS and YYNGEE. Trimming left V 0 bases short and J 7 bases short, with 8 bases between. The CDR3 loop spans 14 amino acids. The CDR3 sequence is CASSVASPNSPLHF. The CDR3 DNA follows: TGTGCCAGCAGCGTAGCTAGTCCGAATTCACCCCTCCACTTT.